A single count supports the clone carrying this TCR beta chain. Its specificity is not known. This sample was taken from a study of OX40 agonist ivuxolimab in advanced cancers. Regarding the study as a whole: There were also nonresponders showing low normalized T-cell clonal expansion. The mean number of expanded clones was higher in CD8+ T cells than in CD4+. Expanded peripheral T-cell antigen specificity went undetermined.

V dropped 5 bases and J dropped 0 bases, with 5 bases sitting between them. In germline, CDR1 is SGHAT, CDR2 FQNNGV. The CDR3 loop spans 13 amino acids. The method was immunoSEQ multiplex PCR; TCRdb's version includes in-frame clones alone and lacks a portion of them. Of around 64,000 clones listed, around 80% are singletons. The receptor's source is an adult with an advanced solid tumor such as melanoma, head and neck, liver or kidney cancer. This sample comprised CD4+ or CD8+ T cells sorted from blood, obtained in a trial of the OX40 agonist ivuxolimab. The V and J genes are TRBV11-2 and TRBJ1-3; D unresolved. CDR3 loop: CASSGGSGNTIYF. The CDR3 DNA is TGTGCCAGCAGCGGCGGCTCTGGAAACACCATATATTTT. The variable domain in full, completed from reference TRBV11-2 and TRBJ1-3, reads EAGVAQSPRYKIIEKRQSVAFWCNPISGHATLYWYQQILGQGPKLLIQFQNNGVVDDSQLPKDRFSAERLKGVDSTLKIQPAKLEDSAVYLCASSGGSGNTIYFGEGSWLTVV.